This T cell receptor beta chain was captured by sequencing in a study of vaccination and CD4 T cells after COVID-19. Sequenced with the Oncomine TCR Beta short-read assay was DNA taken from cultured CD4+ T cells. MiXCR, applied by TCRdb to the PCR reads, yields one record per CDR3 protein. The sample consists of about 9,500 distinct CDR3 sequences, 61% of them appearing once. The CDR3 has 13 residues. The V gene's germline CDR1 is DFQATT and CDR2 SNEGSKA (reference sequence). The V and J ends lost 0 bases and 2 bases respectively, with 6 bases between them. Indicated treatment: roughly ten-day PBMC culture with coronavirus spike peptide pools or control peptides (ViraFEST assay). About this clonotype itself: What it binds is not known.

The sequenced material came from CD4+ T cells from blood, cultured in vitro. The sequence was obtained from a human donor who had recovered from COVID-19. The chain uses TRBV20-1 and TRBJ2-3; D remains ambiguous. The CDR3 loop reads CSARDRPTDTQYF. The CDR3 coding sequence is TGCAGTGCTAGAGATCGGCCCACAGATACGCAGTATTTT.